These 23 T cell receptor beta chains originate from one sample sequenced in a study of identical twins. TCRdb reprocessed the 5' RACE reads via MiXCR and lists one record per CDR3 protein. The sample has 500,000 to 650,000 distinct CDR3 sequences, about 22% seen once; the top ten hold roughly 0.5%. This sample also belongs to another study, concerning yellow fever vaccine responses in identical twins.

Material for sequencing was CD4+ T cells sorted from blood. These receptors came from a young woman in good health.

In this sample, this clonotype turned up a few times. The V and J genes are TRBV4-1 and TRBJ1-1; D is ambiguous. The length of the CDR3 is 13 residues. Germline V gene lookup returns CDR1 MGHRA and CDR2 YSYEKL. V dropped 1 base and J dropped 6 bases, with 9 bases sitting between them. The CDR3 sequence: CASSQVYTSEAFF. In DNA form, the CDR3 reads TGCGCCAGCAGCCAAGTCTACACATCTGAAGCTTTCTTT.

A word on this clonotype: The CDR3 does not end in the conserved phenylalanine or tryptophan, so this is likely a read error. The chain joins TRBV4-2 to TRBJ2-1; 14 bases align to TRBD2. The CDR3 extends over 15 amino acids. V lost 5 bases and J lost 7; bases outside the gene matches: 4. Germline loops: CDR1 LGHNA, CDR2 YNFKEQ. CDR3 in amino acids: CASSKGLAGANEQFL. DNA of the CDR3: TGTGCCAGCAGCAAGGGACTAGCGGGGGCGAATGAGCAGTTCTTG.

This clonotype was recorded a few times. The rearrangement uses TRBV25-1 and TRBJ2-1, with D possibly TRBD1 on 6 matching bases. The V gene lost 1 base and the J gene lost 9 bases, with 16 bases spanning the gap. CDR1 is MGHDK and CDR2 is SYGVNS in the germline V gene. The CDR3 covers 15 residues. This CDR3 reads CASSEFTGLGCEQFF. CDR3 bases: TGTGCCAGCAGTGAATTTACAGGGTTGGGTTGTGAGCAGTTCTTC.

V is TRBV12-3 or TRBV12-4 and J is TRBJ1-2, with D possibly TRBD1 on 5 matching bases. This CDR3 is built from 13 residues. V shed 3 bases and J shed 4 bases, with 9 bases lying between them. The CDR3 DNA reads as TGTGCCAGCAGTTTTCAAGGGGCCTATGGCTACACCTTC. Translated, it gives CASSFQGAYGYTF.

The chain has TRBV5-1 and TRBJ2-2; TRBD2 might be the D (6 bases). Germline V gives CDR1 SGHRS, CDR2 YFSETQ. This CDR3 region has 16 residues. V was shortened by 0 bases and J by 1 base, with 10 bases between the two germline ends. The DNA for the CDR3 is TGCGCCAGCAGCTTGGGTCCAGCGGGGAACACCGGGGAGCTGTTTTTT. Translation: CASSLGPAGNTGELFF.

The V call is TRBV2, the J call TRBJ2-3, with unresolved D. The CDR3 extends over 14 amino acids. Trimming took 4 bases from V and 2 from J, leaving 10 bases between them. Germline CDR1 is SNHLY and CDR2 is FYNNEI. The CDR3 DNA reads TGTGCCAGCAGTGTTGTTAGAGACACAGATACGCAGTATTTT. As protein: CASSVVRDTDTQYF. The full variable domain, in which reference TRBV2 and TRBJ2-3 provide the parts outside the CDR3, is EPEVTQTPSHQVTQMGQEVILRCVPISNHLYFYWYRQILGQKVEFLVSFYNNEISEKSEIFDDQFSVERPDGSNFTLKIRSTKLEDSAMYFCASSVVRDTDTQYFGPGTRLTVL.

CDR3 residues: CASSQGVGGVRKHNEQFF. The CDR3 region has the DNA TGCGCCAGCAGCCAAGGTGTGGGTGGGGTGCGGAAACACAATGAGCAGTTCTTC. The chain uses TRBV4-1 and TRBJ2-1; no clear D. Looked up from germline, CDR1 is MGHRA and CDR2 is YSYEKL. Trimming stripped 1 base from V and 5 bases from J, with 21 bases between. The CDR3 totals 18 residues.

The V gene is TRBV5-5, the J gene TRBJ1-1; a weak D match, TRBD1 (6 bases). CDR1 is SGHKS, CDR2 YYEKEE, per germline (reference sequence). V lost 4 bases to trimming and J lost 3 bases, with 22 bases between them. The CDR3 runs to 17 residues. The CDR3 nucleotides are TGTGCCAGCAGCACCTGGGGGGCAGGGGCATTGGACACTGAAGCTTTCTTT. Translating gives CASSTWGAGALDTEAFF.

V and J are TRBV7-2 and TRBJ2-7; the D gene is possibly TRBD2 (6 bases). The V end was cut by 2 bases, the J end by 7 bases, with 12 bases between. CDR3 length: 13 amino acids. Germline assignment: CDR1 SGHTA and CDR2 FQGNSA. The DNA of the CDR3 is TGTGCCAGCAGCTTATTGGGGGGAGTGGAGCAGTACTTC. Its protein product is CASSLLGGVEQYF.

The V and J genes are TRBV19 and TRBJ2-1; 10 nucleotides align to TRBD1. Per germline, CDR1 LNHDA and CDR2 SQIVND (reference sequence). CDR3 size: 18 residues. Losses at the gene ends were 7 bases for V and 4 bases for J; bases not matched to a gene: 16. In nucleotides, the CDR3 is TGTGCCAGTACCTCCGGGACAGGGGTAGGCCTAGGGTACAATGAGCAGTTCTTC. Residues: CASTSGTGVGLGYNEQFF.

This clonotype has a count of ten or more. V is TRBV5-1 and J is TRBJ2-5, with 8 nucleotides matching TRBD1. The ends lost 7 bases at V and 5 bases at J; junction bases unmatched: 10. Germline V gene lookup returns CDR1 SGHRS and CDR2 YFSETQ. CDR3 length equals 14 residues. The CDR3 DNA reads TGCGCCAGCTCTCCAGGACAGGGAGGCGAGACCCAGTACTTC. Its protein product is CASSPGQGGETQYF.

This rearrangement joins TRBV24-1 to TRBJ2-2; 7 bases are a match to TRBD1. CDR1 KGHDR and CDR2 SFDVKD come from the germline V gene. With V trimmed by 1 base and J by 2 bases, 3 bases remained unmatched. The CDR3 has 16 residues. This CDR3 is CATSDFRGQNTGELFF. The CDR3 DNA follows: TGTGCCACCAGTGATTTTAGGGGGCAAAACACCGGGGAGCTGTTTTTT.

The chain has TRBV12-3 or TRBV12-4 and TRBJ2-2; D unresolved. This CDR3 comprises 13 residues. V was clipped by 5 bases and J by 6 bases, with 10 bases between them. CDR3 DNA: TGTGCCAGCAGTGCCCATAGAGCCGGGGAGCTGTTTTTT. Its protein is CASSAHRAGELFF.

This clonotype was seen a handful of times. The chain has TRBV7-3 and TRBJ2-1; a possible D gene is TRBD2 (5 bases). CDR1 and CDR2 (germline): SGHTA, FQGTGA. This CDR3 region has 13 residues. Trimming removed 2 bases from V and 6 bases from J, with 8 bases in between. CDR3 loop: CASSLSGLNEQFF. CDR3 in DNA: TGTGCCAGCAGCTTATCCGGACTCAATGAGCAGTTCTTC.

This clonotype has a handful of counts. Its ends do not fully match the called genes, so a read error is possible. This chain uses TRBV28 with TRBJ1-5, with D unclear. Germline values: CDR1 MDHEN, CDR2 SYDVKM. The CDR3 contains 14 residues. The CDR3 loop is CASRRRTSNHPQHF. The CDR3 bases are TGTGCCAGCAGGAGACGGACTAGCAATCACCCCCAGCATTTT.

This chain joins TRBV5-5 and TRBJ2-7, with D perhaps TRBD1 (5 bases). CDR1 SGHKS and CDR2 YYEKEE come from the germline V gene (reference sequence). This CDR3 spans 15 amino acids. Trimming removed 6 bases from V and 0 bases from J, with 16 bases in between. The CDR3 is CASTTTTESSYEQYV. As DNA, the CDR3 is TGTGCCAGCACCACCACGACAGAGAGCTCCTACGAGCAGTACGTC.

The J gene is TRBJ2-5, the V gene TRBV29-1; D possibly corresponds to TRBD1 (6 bases). Germline V gene data show CDR1 as SQVTM and CDR2 as ANQGSEA. The CDR3 consists of 13 residues. Trimming removed 5 bases from V and 5 bases from J, with 15 bases in between. The CDR3 loop is CSVRETGPETQYF. Here the CDR3 DNA reads TGCAGCGTTCGGGAAACAGGGCCGGAGACCCAGTACTTC.

This chain connects TRBV7-4 to TRBJ2-2; 10 bases fit TRBD2. Germline V gene data show CDR1 as SGHVT and CDR2 as SQSDAQ. This CDR3 is 19 amino acids long. The V segment lost 5 bases and the J segment 2 bases; nucleotides outside the gene matches: 14. CDR3 coding DNA: TGTGCCAGCAGCCCACCCTGGGGAGCGGGAGGGCTTAACACCGGGGAGCTGTTTTTT. Translated: CASSPPWGAGGLNTGELFF.

This rearrangement joins TRBV5-1 to TRBJ2-5; tentatively, D is TRBD2 (5 bases). V was shortened by 5 bases and J by 0 bases, with 11 bases between the two germline ends. Germline loops: CDR1 SGHRS, CDR2 YFSETQ. This CDR3 has 14 amino acids. CDR3 DNA: TGCGCCAGCAGTCTTAGCGACAACCAAGAGACCCAGTACTTC. Translating it yields CASSLSDNQETQYF.

A remark on this clonotype: Germline and junction disagree at one end, which may indicate a read error. The chain is built from TRBV10-3 and TRBJ1-3, with 8 bases matching TRBD1. This CDR3 is built from 12 residues. Germline CDR1 ENHRY, CDR2 SYGVKD. This CDR3 reads CATQGAASLYEF. The CDR3 coding sequence is TGTGCCACCCAGGGGGCGGCTTCCCTTTATGAATTT.

The rearrangement uses TRBV6-1 and TRBJ2-3; a possible D gene is TRBD1 (8 bases). The CDR3 totals 15 residues. With 5 bases removed from V and 2 bases from J, the gap between germline ends came to 14 bases. The V gene's germline CDR1 is MNHNS and CDR2 SASEGT. The CDR3 DNA reads TGTGCCAGCAGTAGACAGGGGAGGGACACAGATACGCAGTATTTT. Amino acids: CASSRQGRDTDTQYF.

The chain uses TRBV6-2 or TRBV6-3 and TRBJ1-2; D perhaps matches TRBD1 (5 bases). V dropped 3 bases and J dropped 2 bases, with 16 bases sitting between them. This CDR3 region has 16 residues. Germline loops: CDR1 MNHEY, CDR2 SVGEGT. CDR3 nucleotide sequence: TGTGCCAGCAGTTATCACCGACAGCTTGGAAACTATGGCTACACCTTC. It yields the protein CASSYHRQLGNYGYTF.

The chain couples TRBV27 to TRBJ2-1; D is perhaps TRBD1 (5 bases). V lost 5 bases, J lost 9 bases, and 17 bases lay in between. Germline V gene sequence: CDR1 MNHEY, CDR2 SMNVEV (reference sequence). The CDR3 is made up of 14 amino acids. This CDR3 reads CASSRRTDSPEQFF. As DNA, the CDR3 is TGTGCCAGCAGTCGACGCACAGACAGCCCTGAGCAGTTCTTC.